This T cell receptor beta chain was recovered during a study of T-cell reconstitution after alpha-beta-depleted transplantation in children. The CDR3 is made up of 15 amino acids. CDR1 is SQVTM, CDR2 ANQGSEA, per germline. Trimming took 1 base from V and 0 from J, leaving 10 bases between them. This sample's TCRbeta library carried unique molecular identifier barcodes. A single record per CDR3 protein comes from TCRdb applying MiXCR to the PCR reads. The sample has approximately 300,000 distinct CDR3 sequences, approximately 10% seen once. Worth noting for this clonotype: No antigen is known for it.

Whole-study findings and limits: The main origin of T-cell counts and diversity one year after transplant was newly produced T cells.

The specimen comprised peripheral blood, sampled 180 days after TCRalphabeta/CD19-depleted stem cell transplant. The genes are TRBV29-1 and TRBJ2-1; possible D gene TRBD2, 5 bases. The receptor's source is a male patient aged 2 to 10 who had a stem cell transplant for chronic granulomatous disease, so the T cells may come from the graft donor. CDR3 coding DNA: TGCAGCGTTGAAGGGGGTGGGAGCTCCTACAATGAGCAGTTCTTC. Protein sequence: CSVEGGGSSYNEQFF.